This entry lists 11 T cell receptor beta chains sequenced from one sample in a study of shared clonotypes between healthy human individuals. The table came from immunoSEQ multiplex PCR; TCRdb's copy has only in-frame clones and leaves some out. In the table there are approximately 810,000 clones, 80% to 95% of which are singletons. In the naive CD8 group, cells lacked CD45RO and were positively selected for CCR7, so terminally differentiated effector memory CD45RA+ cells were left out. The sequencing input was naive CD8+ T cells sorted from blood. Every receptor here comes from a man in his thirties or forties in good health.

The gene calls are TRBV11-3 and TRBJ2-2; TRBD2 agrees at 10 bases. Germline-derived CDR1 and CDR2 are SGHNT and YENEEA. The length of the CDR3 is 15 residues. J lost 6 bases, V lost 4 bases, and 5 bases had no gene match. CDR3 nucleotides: TGTGCCAGCAGCTCAGCGGGAGGGCAGGCCGGGGAGCTGTTTTTT. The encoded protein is CASSSAGGQAGELFF.

Written as DNA, the CDR3 is TGTGCCAGCAGCCTCCGGACAGGGGAGATCTACGAGCAGTACTTC. Its protein product is CASSLRTGEIYEQYF. The chain links TRBV21-1 to TRBJ2-7; TRBD1 was called by the table and not checked on the DNA. TRBV21-1 constitutes a pseudogene. CDR3 length equals 15 residues.

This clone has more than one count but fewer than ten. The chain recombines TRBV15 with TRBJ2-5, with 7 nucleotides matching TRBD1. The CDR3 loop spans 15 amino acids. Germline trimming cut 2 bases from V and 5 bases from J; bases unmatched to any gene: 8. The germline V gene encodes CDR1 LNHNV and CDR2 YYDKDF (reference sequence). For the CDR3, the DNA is TGTGCCACCAGCAGAAAGAGACAGGGCTGGGAGACCCAGTACTTC. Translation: CATSRKRQGWETQYF.

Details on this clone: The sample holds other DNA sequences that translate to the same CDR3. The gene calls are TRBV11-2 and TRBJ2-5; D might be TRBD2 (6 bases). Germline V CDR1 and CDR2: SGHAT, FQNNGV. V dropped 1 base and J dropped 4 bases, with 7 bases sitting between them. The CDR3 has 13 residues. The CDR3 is CASSLVGGETQYF. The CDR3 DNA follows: TGTGCCAGCAGCTTAGTCGGGGGAGAGACCCAGTACTTC.

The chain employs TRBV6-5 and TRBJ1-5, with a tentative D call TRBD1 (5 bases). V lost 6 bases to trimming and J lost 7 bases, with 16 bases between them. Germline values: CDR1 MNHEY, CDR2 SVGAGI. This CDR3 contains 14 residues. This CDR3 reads CASRIRGRDQPQHF. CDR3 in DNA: TGTGCCAGCAGGATTCGTGGGAGGGACCAGCCCCAGCATTTT.

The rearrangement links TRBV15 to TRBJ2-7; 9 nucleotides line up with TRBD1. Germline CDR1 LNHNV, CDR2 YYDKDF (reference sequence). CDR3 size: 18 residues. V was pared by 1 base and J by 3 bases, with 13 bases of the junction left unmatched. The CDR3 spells CATSRGEREGTGFYEQYF. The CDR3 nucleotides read TGTGCCACCAGCAGAGGGGAAAGAGAGGGGACAGGGTTCTACGAGCAGTACTTC.

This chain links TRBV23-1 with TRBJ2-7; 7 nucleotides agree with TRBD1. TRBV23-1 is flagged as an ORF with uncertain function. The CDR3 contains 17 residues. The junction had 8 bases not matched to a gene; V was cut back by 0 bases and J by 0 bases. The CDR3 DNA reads TGCGCCAGCAGTCAATCAACAAGGTCAGGGGGCTCCTACGAGCAGTACTTC. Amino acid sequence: CASSQSTRSGGSYEQYF.

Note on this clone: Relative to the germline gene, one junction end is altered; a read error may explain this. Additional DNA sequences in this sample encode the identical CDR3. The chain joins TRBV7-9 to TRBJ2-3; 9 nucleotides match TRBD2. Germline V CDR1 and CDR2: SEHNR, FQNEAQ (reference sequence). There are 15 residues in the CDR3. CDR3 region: CASSLAGEGTDTQYF. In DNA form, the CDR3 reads TGTGCCAGCAGTTTAGCGGGAGAGGGGACAGATACGCAGTATTTT.

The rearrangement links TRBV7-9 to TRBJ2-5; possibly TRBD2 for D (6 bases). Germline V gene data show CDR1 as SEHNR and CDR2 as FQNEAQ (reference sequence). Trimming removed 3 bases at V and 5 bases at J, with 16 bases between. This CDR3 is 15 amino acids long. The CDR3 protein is CASSLPGSTRETQYF. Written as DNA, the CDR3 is TGTGCCAGCAGCTTGCCCGGGAGTACTAGGGAGACCCAGTACTTC.

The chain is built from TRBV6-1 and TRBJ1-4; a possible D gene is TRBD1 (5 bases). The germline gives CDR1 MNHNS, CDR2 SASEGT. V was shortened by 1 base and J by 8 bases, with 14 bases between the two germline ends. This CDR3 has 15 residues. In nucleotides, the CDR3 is TGTGCCAGCAGTGAAGGGGGACTTTCGTGGGAAAAACTGTTTTTT. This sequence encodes CASSEGGLSWEKLFF.

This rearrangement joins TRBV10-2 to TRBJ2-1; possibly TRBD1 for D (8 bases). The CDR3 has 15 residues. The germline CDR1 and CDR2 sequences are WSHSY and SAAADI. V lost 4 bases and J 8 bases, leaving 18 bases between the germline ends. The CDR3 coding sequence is TGCGCCAGCAGTGGGGAGGGGACAGGCTGGGATGAGCAGTTCTTC. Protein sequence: CASSGEGTGWDEQFF.